The clone carrying this T cell receptor (beta chain) showed up many times. V gave up 4 bases and J gave up 0 bases, with 16 bases separating them. Germline V gene lookup returns CDR1 SQVTM and CDR2 ANQGSEA. The CDR3 runs to 17 residues. TCRdb ran MiXCR on the 5' RACE reads and lists one entry per CDR3 protein. The sample has 270,000 or so distinct CDR3 sequences, about 20% seen once. The data belong to a study of CD8 T cells in ankylosing spondylitis. The receptor was derived from a male donor with ankylosing spondylitis or in good health (not recorded which). This chain links TRBV29-1 with TRBJ2-6, with D tentatively TRBD1 or TRBD2 (6 bases each). The sequencing input was blood, either unsorted or a sorted T cell fraction (not recorded which). This chain's CDR3 is CSVGGADISSGANVLTF. As DNA, the CDR3 is TGCAGCGTTGGGGGGGCAGATATTAGCTCTGGGGCCAACGTCCTGACTTTC.